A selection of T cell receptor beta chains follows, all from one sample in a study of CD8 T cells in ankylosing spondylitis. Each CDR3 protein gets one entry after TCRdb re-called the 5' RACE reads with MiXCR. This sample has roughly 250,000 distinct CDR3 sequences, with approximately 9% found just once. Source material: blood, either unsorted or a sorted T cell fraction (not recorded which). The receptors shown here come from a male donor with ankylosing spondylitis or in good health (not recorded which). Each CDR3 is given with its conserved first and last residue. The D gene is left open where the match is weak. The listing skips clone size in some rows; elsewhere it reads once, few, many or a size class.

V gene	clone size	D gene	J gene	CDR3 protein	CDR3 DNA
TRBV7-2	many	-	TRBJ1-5	CASSTIWGSNQPQHF	TGTGCCAGCAGCACTATTTGGGGAAGTAATCAGCCCCAGCATTTT
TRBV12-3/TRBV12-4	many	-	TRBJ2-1	CASRFYDEQFF	TGTGCCAGCAGATTTTACGATGAGCAGTTCTTC
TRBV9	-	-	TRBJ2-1	CANSVGLINEQFF	TGTGCCAACAGCGTAGGCCTGATCAATGAGCAGTTCTTC
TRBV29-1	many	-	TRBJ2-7	CSVESNYEQYF	TGCAGCGTCGAAAGTAACTACGAGCAGTACTTC
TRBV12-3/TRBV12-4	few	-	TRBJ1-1	CASFSLYTEAFF	TGTGCCAGCTTCTCCCTGTACACTGAAGCTTTCTTT
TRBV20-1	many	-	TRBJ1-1	CSASIPTLTEAFF	TGCAGTGCTAGTATCCCGACACTCACTGAAGCTTTCTTT
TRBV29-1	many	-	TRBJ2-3	CSVDRDRPPVYTQYF	TGCAGCGTTGACCGGGACCGCCCCCCTGTTTATACGCAGTATTTT
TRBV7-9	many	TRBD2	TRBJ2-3	CASSSTSGVADTQYF	TGTGCCAGCAGTTCTACTAGCGGGGTGGCAGATACGCAGTATTTT
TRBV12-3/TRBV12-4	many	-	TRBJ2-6	CASSYRAGANVLTF	TGTGCCAGCAGTTACAGGGCTGGGGCCAACGTCCTGACTTTC
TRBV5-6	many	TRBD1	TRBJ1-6	CASSPRTGRSPLHF	TGTGCCAGCAGCCCCCGGACAGGGCGATCACCCCTCCACTTT
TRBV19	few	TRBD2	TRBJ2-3	CASSLTPVTTASGSGTDTQYF	TGTGCCAGTAGTCTAACCCCAGTAACCACAGCCAGCGGGAGTGGCACAGATACGCAGTATTTT
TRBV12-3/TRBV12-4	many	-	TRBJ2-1	CASSLAAGGDEQFF	TGTGCCAGCAGTTTAGCGGCTGGGGGCGATGAGCAGTTCTTC
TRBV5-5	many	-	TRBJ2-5	CASSLYLERRYQETQYF	TGTGCCAGCAGCTTGTATCTCGAGCGGAGGTACCAAGAGACCCAGTACTTC
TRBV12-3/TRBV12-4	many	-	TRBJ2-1	CASSLDRNEQFF	TGTGCCAGCAGTTTAGACCGAAATGAGCAGTTCTTC
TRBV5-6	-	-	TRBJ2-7	CASSLVSVGAGNEQYF	TGTGCCAGCAGCCTCGTTTCGGTGGGGGCCGGGAACGAGCAGTACTTC
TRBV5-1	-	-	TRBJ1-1	CASSLGLRTEAFF	TGCGCCAGCAGCTTGGGACTCAGGACTGAAGCTTTCTTT
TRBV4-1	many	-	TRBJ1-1	CATTYERGTEAFF	TGCGCCACCACTTACGAGCGGGGCACTGAAGCTTTCTTT
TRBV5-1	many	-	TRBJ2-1	CASSAGQHNEQFF	TGCGCCAGCAGCGCGGGACAGCACAATGAGCAGTTCTTC
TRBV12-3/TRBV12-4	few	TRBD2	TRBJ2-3	CASSSLAGGHTDTQYF	TGTGCCAGCAGTTCATTAGCGGGGGGCCACACAGATACGCAGTATTTT
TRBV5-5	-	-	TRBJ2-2	CASSFLSATGELFF	TGTGCCAGCAGCTTCCTATCGGCCACCGGGGAGCTGTTTTTT
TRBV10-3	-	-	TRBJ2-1	CAISESSGGTYNEQFF	TGTGCCATCAGTGAGTCCAGCGGCGGGACCTACAATGAGCAGTTCTTC
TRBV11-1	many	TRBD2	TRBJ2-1	CASSLGLAAPTYNNEQFF	TGTGCCAGCAGCTTAGGACTAGCGGCCCCAACGTACAACAATGAGCAGTTCTTC
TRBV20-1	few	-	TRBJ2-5	CSARPNRDAETQYF	TGCAGTGCTAGGCCGAACAGGGACGCCGAGACCCAGTACTTC
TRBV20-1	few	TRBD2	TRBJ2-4	CSARPAGGRVDIQYF	TGCAGTGCTAGACCGGCGGGAGGGAGGGTAGACATTCAGTACTTC
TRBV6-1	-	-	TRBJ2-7	CASGPGESYEQYF	TGTGCCAGCGGGCCGGGGGAGAGCTACGAGCAGTACTTC
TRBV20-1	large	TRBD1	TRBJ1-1	CSARTGETEAFF	TGCAGTGCCCGGACAGGGGAAACTGAAGCTTTCTTT
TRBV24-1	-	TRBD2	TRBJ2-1	CATSESIAGGSNEQFF	TGTGCCACCAGTGAGTCTATAGCGGGAGGAAGCAATGAGCAGTTCTTC
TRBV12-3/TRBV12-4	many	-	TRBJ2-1	CAISDTTYNEQFF	TGTGCCATCTCCGACACGACGTACAATGAGCAGTTCTTC
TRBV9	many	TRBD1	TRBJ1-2	CASSVTGETYGYTF	TGTGCCAGCAGCGTAACAGGGGAGACCTATGGCTACACCTTC
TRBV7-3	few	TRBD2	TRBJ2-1	CASSLRSGGANEQFF	TGTGCCAGCAGCCTCAGGAGCGGGGGGGCCAATGAGCAGTTCTTC
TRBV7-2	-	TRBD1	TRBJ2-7	CASALSLDRAYEQYF	TGTGCCAGCGCCCTCTCCCTTGACAGGGCCTACGAGCAGTACTTC
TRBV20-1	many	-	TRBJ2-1	CSWDGLSSYNEQFF	TGCAGTTGGGACGGACTTAGCTCCTACAATGAGCAGTTCTTC
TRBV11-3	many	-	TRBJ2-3	CASSARPGTPSGIDTQYF	TGTGCCAGCAGCGCGCGGCCTGGGACCCCTTCAGGGATAGATACGCAGTATTTT
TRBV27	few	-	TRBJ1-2	CASSLRGTDYGYTF	TGTGCCAGCAGTTTACGTGGGACGGATTATGGCTACACCTTC
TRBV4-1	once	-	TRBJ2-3	CASRIPGGTDTQYF	TGCGCCAGCAGGATTCCAGGGGGCACAGATACGCAGTATTTT
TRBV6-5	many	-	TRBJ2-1	CASSYLGAEQFF	TGTGCCAGCAGTTACCTGGGGGCTGAGCAGTTCTTC
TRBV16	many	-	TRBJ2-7	CASSQLTGVGNEQYF	TGTGCCAGCAGCCAATTAACGGGAGTGGGGAACGAGCAGTACTTC
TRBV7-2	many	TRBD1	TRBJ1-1	CASSLQGAGTEAFF	TGTGCCAGCAGCTTACAGGGGGCTGGGACTGAAGCTTTCTTT
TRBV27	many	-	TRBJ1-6	CASRDAFSPLHF	TGTGCCAGCAGGGACGCCTTCTCACCCCTCCACTTT
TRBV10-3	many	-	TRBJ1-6	CAIRGLSDNSPLHF	TGTGCCATCAGAGGATTAAGCGATAATTCACCCCTCCACTTT
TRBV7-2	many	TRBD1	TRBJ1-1	CASSLEDRRNTEAFF	TGTGCCAGCAGCTTAGAGGACAGGCGGAACACTGAAGCTTTCTTT
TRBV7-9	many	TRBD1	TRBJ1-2	CASSLVGTANYGYTF	TGTGCCAGCAGCTTAGTAGGGACAGCTAACTATGGCTACACCTTC
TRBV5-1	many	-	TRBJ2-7	CASSPDGGSGYEQYF	TGCGCCAGCAGCCCTGACGGGGGATCTGGGTACGAGCAGTACTTC
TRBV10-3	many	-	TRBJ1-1	CAISESSGGYTEAFF	TGTGCCATCAGTGAGTCGTCGGGGGGGTACACTGAAGCTTTCTTT
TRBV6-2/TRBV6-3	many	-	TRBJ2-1	CASSAGEYNEQFF	TGTGCCAGCTCCGCTGGGGAGTACAATGAGCAGTTCTTC
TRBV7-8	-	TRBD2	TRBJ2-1	CASSSLAGGIYNEQFF	TGTGCCAGCAGCTCGTTAGCGGGGGGAATTTACAATGAGCAGTTCTTC
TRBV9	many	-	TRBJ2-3	CASSVAGSVDTQYF	TGTGCCAGCAGCGTAGCGGGGTCCGTGGATACGCAGTATTTT
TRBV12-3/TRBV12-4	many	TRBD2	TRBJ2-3	CASSSRELADGTDTQYF	TGTGCCAGCAGTTCCAGGGAGCTAGCGGATGGCACAGATACGCAGTATTTT
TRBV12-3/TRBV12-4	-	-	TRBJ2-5	CASSYRETQCF	TGTGCCAGCAGTTACCGGGAGACCCAGTGCTTC
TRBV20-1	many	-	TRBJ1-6	CSALKTPLHF	TGCAGTGCCCTGAAGACACCCCTCCACTTT